This section outlines one T cell receptor (beta chain) sequence together with its context. The specificity of this receptor is unknown. One base away there is no much larger clone; base qualities are not given. CDR1 and CDR2 were assigned from the germline V gene as SGDLS and YYNGEE. Trimming at the junction amounts to 1 base on V and 8 bases on J, and the germline ends lie 12 bases apart. Including the terminal cysteine and phenylalanine, the CDR3 comprises 13 residues. Of all the DNA, just the CDR3 is kept, 39 bases in frame from base 1. This record comes from a study of T cell responses to AZD1222 COVID-19 vaccine (TCRdb year 2021). About the full investigation: Because spike-specific TCR depth and breadth did not differ between the two schedules, AZD1222 recipients who got a second dose at roughly 4 weeks were pooled with those who got a second dose at roughly 12 weeks. A total of approximately 240 trial participants underwent TCR sequencing, of whom about 210 received two doses of AZD1222 and about 25 received two doses of the MenACWY control vaccine. Trial participants were enrolled into age subgroups of 18-55, 56-69 and 70-plus years, which contained 148, 28 and 57 TCR-sequenced participants, respectively. The study at large found these results: In the small 56-69-year group, the increase in depth fell short of significance, most likely because of low power. Conclusions about previously exposed vaccinees are limited because only six or seven AZD1222 recipients were SARS-CoV-2 seropositive at baseline. The whole spike protein was spanned by vaccine-associated CD4 TCRs, and dominant responses were seen in regions 160-218 and 743-854. Participants were mostly white British and included more females than males, and it was suggested by the authors that clonal diversity may have been underestimated. Spike-specific TCR breadth and depth rose significantly after two AZD1222 doses compared with day 0 and with MenACWY recipients. Epitopes outside the regions mutated in the B.1.351 and B.1.1.7 variants were reportedly recognized by nearly half of the unique spike-specific TCRs. Because no day 14 peak-response samples were available, repertoires were characterized only after the peak T cell response.

In light of the paper, this sample's time point label describes: baseline before first vaccination. Vaccinee samples came from UK trials COV001 and COV002, including a single-blind randomized controlled phase 2/3 trial of AZD1222 (ChAdOx1 nCoV-19) in healthy adults. Trial participant PBMC samples were collected at day 0 and day 28 after the second dose for TCRbeta chain sequencing. The CDR3 regions of human TCRbeta chains were subjected to immunosequencing. Regarding the original processing steps: Repertoire TCRs were checked for matches against a reference library of SARS-CoV-2-specific TCRs that had been generated using the MIRA antigen-specificity platform. Breadth meant the fraction of unique TCRs that were SARS-CoV-2-associated, whereas depth meant the fraction of total T cells that were SARS-CoV-2-associated. Using the MIRA data, every spike-specific TCR was mapped to the spike region that the TCR reacted to and assigned to either a CD4 or a CD8 class. Log10-transformed breadth and depth values were compared by one-way ANOVA with Sidak's multiple comparisons tests. Imported from immuneACCESS, the table was reduced by TCRdb to in-frame sequences with V and J called. These copies leave out some clones; in studies compared against another copy, an unresolved V gene accounts for under half, and the cause of the remainder is not known. The V and J calls and clone size were taken over from that table, and D and trimming were inferred from the DNA. Within this sample are about 130,000 clones, with 94% of them counted one time only. Roughly 6.6% of the sample belongs to the ten largest clones.

The sequence was collected from an adult in good health. The chain joins TRBV9 to TRBJ1-1; no D gene is confidently identified. Sequenced material: peripheral blood, taken on day 0 of AZD1222 vaccination. For the CDR3, the sequence is CASSVLLSGEAFF. The DNA is TGTGCCAGCAGCGTATTGTTATCAGGCGAAGCTTTCTTT.